The 2 T cell receptor beta chains listed next were all sequenced from one sample in a study of cytomegalovirus exposure and HLA in healthy donors (dated by TCRdb to 2015 to 2018). Receptors were amplified or captured by the immunoSEQ multiplex PCR assay. A mixture of 60 forward primers for TCR Vbeta segments and 13 reverse primers for TCR Jbeta segments was used in the multiplex PCR. Here the immuneACCESS table is served through TCRdb, limited to in-frame sequences with V and J called. Missing clones are a known gap in these copies; in checked studies unresolved V genes cover under half, and the rest lacks a known reason. In this sample the table shows 100,000 to 150,000 clones, roughly 78% of which occur a single time. The ten largest clones capture approximately 4% of the sample. The specimen sequenced was PBMCs. The receptors originated from a man aged 50 to 59 in good health and CMV-seropositive.

This clone was observed a single time. The chain couples TRBV29-1 to TRBJ2-5; 12 bases line up with TRBD2. Near its end, the DNA agrees better with TRBJ2-7, so the J call may be wrong. The CDR3 totals 12 residues. CDR1 and CDR2 (germline): SQVTM, ANQGSEA. The CDR3 DNA follows: TGCAGCATACTAGCGGGAGGCTTCGAGCAGTACTTC. This translates into CSILAGGFEQYF.

The genes are TRBV2 and TRBJ2-5; maybe TRBD2 (6 bases). Germline assignment: CDR1 SNHLY and CDR2 FYNNEI. The CDR3 has 13 residues. V lost 7 bases, J lost 5 bases, and 14 bases lay in between. The CDR3 DNA reads TGTGCCAGCATAGTTGGGGGGAGCGAGACCCAGTACTTC. It is translated as CASIVGGSETQYF.